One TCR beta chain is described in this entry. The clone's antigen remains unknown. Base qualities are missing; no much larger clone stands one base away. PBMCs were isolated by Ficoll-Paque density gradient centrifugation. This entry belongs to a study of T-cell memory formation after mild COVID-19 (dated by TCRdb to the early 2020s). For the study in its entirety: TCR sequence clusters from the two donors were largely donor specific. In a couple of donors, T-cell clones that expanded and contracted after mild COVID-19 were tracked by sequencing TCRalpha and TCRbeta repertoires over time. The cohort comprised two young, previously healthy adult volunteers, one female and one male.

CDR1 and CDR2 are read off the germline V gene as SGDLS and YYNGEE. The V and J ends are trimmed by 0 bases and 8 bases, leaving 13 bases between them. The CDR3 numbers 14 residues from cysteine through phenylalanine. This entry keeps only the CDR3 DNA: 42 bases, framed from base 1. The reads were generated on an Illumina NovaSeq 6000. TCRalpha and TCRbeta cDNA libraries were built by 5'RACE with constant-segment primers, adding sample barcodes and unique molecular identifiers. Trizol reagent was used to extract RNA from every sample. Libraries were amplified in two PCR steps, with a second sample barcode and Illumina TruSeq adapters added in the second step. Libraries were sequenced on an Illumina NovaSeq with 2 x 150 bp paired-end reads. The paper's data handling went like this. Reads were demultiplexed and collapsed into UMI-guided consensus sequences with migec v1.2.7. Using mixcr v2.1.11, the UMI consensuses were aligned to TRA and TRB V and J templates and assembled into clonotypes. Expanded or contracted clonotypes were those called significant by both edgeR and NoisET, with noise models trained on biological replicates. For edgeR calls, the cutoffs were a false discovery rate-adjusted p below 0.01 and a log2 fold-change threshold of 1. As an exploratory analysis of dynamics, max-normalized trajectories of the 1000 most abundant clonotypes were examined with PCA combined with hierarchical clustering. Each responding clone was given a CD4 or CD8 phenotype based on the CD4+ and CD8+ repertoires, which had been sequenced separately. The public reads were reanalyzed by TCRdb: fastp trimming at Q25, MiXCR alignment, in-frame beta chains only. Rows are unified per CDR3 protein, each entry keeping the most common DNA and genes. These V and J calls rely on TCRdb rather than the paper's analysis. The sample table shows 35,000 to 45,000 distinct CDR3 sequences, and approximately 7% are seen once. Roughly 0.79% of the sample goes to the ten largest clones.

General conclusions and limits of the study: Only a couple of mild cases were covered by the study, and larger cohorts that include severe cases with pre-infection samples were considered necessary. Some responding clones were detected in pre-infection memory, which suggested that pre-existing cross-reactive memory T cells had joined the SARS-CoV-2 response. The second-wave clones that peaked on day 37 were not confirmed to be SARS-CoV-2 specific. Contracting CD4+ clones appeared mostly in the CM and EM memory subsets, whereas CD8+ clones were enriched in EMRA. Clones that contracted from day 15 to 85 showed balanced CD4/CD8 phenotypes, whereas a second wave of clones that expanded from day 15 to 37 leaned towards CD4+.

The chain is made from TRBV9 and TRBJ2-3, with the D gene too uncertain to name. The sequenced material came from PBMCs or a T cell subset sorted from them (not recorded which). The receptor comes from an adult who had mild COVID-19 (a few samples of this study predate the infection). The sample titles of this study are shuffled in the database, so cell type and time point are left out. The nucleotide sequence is TGTGCCAGCAGCGTAGGGTGGGCGATCGGTACGCAGTATTTT. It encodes CASSVGWAIGTQYF.